What follows are 4 T cell receptor beta chains derived from one specimen sequenced in a study. The sorted Tregs were CD4+CD25+CD127-/low cells. TCRdb redid the calling of the 5' RACE reads with MiXCR, one entry per CDR3 protein. The repertoire holds approximately 11,000 distinct CDR3 sequences, with about a sixth as singletons. Source material: Tregs sorted from a lymph node. These receptor sequences come from a female donor with breast cancer.

This clonotype is termed medium-sized. This chain connects TRBV20-1 to TRBJ2-1; the match to TRBD2 covers 9 bases. Losses at the gene ends were 5 bases for V and 5 bases for J; bases not matched to a gene: 10. The germline CDR1 and CDR2 sequences are DFQATT and SNEGSKA (reference sequence). The CDR3 has 15 amino acids. The CDR3 sequence: CSARSGRGPDNEQFF. In DNA, the CDR3 is TGCAGTGCTCGTAGCGGGAGAGGCCCGGACAATGAGCAGTTCTTC.

The chain links TRBV7-2 to TRBJ2-5; D is ambiguous. CDR3 length: 12 amino acids. The germline gives CDR1 SGHTA, CDR2 FQGNSA. Trimming shortened V by 4 bases and J by 0 bases, and 3 bases separated the two germline ends. CDR3 coding DNA: TGTGCCAGCAGCTCTGACCAAGAGACCCAGTACTTC. Its translation: CASSSDQETQYF.

This clonotype has at least ten counts. This chain uses TRBV6-2 or TRBV6-3 with TRBJ2-5, with TRBD2 matching over 9 bases. The CDR3 spans 15 residues. J was trimmed by 2 bases and V by 6 bases; bases with no gene match: 7. CDR1 and CDR2 from the germline V gene are MNHEY and SVGEGT. The CDR3 DNA sequence: TGTGCCAGCAGCCCCCCGCTAGCGGGGCAAGAGACCCAGTACTTC. Its protein product is CASSPPLAGQETQYF.

This clonotype has just a few counts. J is TRBJ1-2 and V is TRBV12-3 or TRBV12-4, with 10 bases matching TRBD1. The CDR3 extends over 14 amino acids. V was pared by 6 bases and J by 4 bases, with 5 bases of the junction left unmatched. Written as DNA, the CDR3 is TGTGCCAGCAGGCCGGGACAGGGGTTCTATGGCTACACCTTC. This sequence encodes CASRPGQGFYGYTF.